The subject of this entry is one TCR beta chain. Its antigen remains unidentified. Its ends do not fully match the called genes, so a read error is possible. CDR3 length equals 12 residues. Germline V gene sequence: CDR1 KGHSH, CDR2 LQKENI. The data were taken from a study of regulatory T cells in long-lasting Graves disease. Arm-PCR of CDR3 regions with iRepertoire HTBI primers generated TCR beta libraries. In the original processing: Spanning all samples, the identified segments comprised some 60 TRBV and approximately 15 TRBJ. TCRdb passed the multiplex PCR reads through MiXCR, listing each CDR3 protein once. TCRdb, not the authors, supplied the V and J calls. This sample carries about 530,000 distinct CDR3 sequences, approximately 16% of them seen once, and the ten largest clones take roughly 25%. The time point was: newly diagnosed GD, antithyroid drugs for less than 3 months. Construction of the TCR library relied on RNA isolated from PBMCs.

Study-wide points: Favoring TRBV28, TRBJ1-2 and TRBJ2-5 was a feature seen in persistent disease.

The sample was also reused in another study, on T cells in Graves' hyperthyroidism and ophthalmopathy. From that study: Uncontrolled infection, other autoimmune disease, pregnancy or lactation led to exclusion. When the TCR CDR3 underwent first-round RT-PCR, the HTBI primer set was used.

The TCR originated in a woman aged 35-65 years with Graves disease. The material was peripheral blood mononuclear cells (PBMCs), obtained at new diagnosis, from a patient treated with antithyroid drugs. This rearrangement joins TRBV18 to TRBJ2-5; D gene ambiguous. CDR3 DNA: TGTGCCAGCTCACCCAGCCTAGAGGCCCAGTACTTC. Its protein product is CASSPSLEAQYF.